The clone carrying this T cell receptor beta chain was seen only a few times. Its specificity is not known. These data originate in a study of T cells after yellow fever vaccination. The CDR3 is 15 amino acids. Germline V CDR1 and CDR2: LGHDT, YNNKEL (reference sequence). Trimming shortened V by 3 bases and J by 2 bases, and 14 bases separated the two germline ends. Production of TCR cDNA was by 5'RACE template switching, which also added a universal primer site and UMIs. MiXCR, run by TCRdb on the 5' RACE reads, gives a single entry per CDR3 protein. The sample consists of roughly 500,000 distinct CDR3 sequences, about a fifth of them appearing once. Study observations and caveats: Abundant clonotypes from the bulk population could contaminate FACS-sorted repertoires. The booster saw the reappearance of most primary-vaccination clones (around 95% CD4, about 85% CD8). CD4 and CD8 compartments shared a small share of clonotypes, likely from convergent recombination.

The J gene is TRBJ2-7, the V gene TRBV3-1; a weak D match, TRBD2 (5 bases). The TCR comes from a man aged 25 to 45 who received the YFV17D yellow fever vaccine. The sample here was PBMCs, taken 15 days after the yellow fever booster vaccination. This CDR3 reads CASSHRGARPYEQYF. CDR3 in DNA: TGTGCCAGCAGCCACCGGGGAGCTAGGCCCTACGAGCAGTACTTC.